This TCR beta chain appears in the sequencing data of a study of blood T cell repertoires in COVID-19. At the level of the study: COVID-19 samples from acute and convalescent phases originated in the United States, Italy and Spain. T cells, B-cell-depleted T cells, or PBMCs supplied cDNA or gDNA.

In the study's own analysis: The authors estimated nucleated cell counts from reference gene primer amplification. The protocol was immunoSEQ multiplex PCR, while the TCRdb copy is restricted to in-frame clones and leaves out a portion. V and J calls and clone size follow that table, whereas D and trimming were derived from the DNA. The sample has 250,000 to 350,000 clones; around 90% are singletons. CDR3 size: 14 residues. V shed 6 bases, J shed 6 bases, and the junction held 8 bases outside the gene matches. CDR1 MNHEY and CDR2 SVGAGI come from the germline V gene. The TCR sequence derives from a woman aged 45 to 65 who had recovered from COVID-19. This chain links TRBV6-5 with TRBJ2-4, with TRBD2 matching over 7 bases. Sequenced material: peripheral blood. The CDR3, as DNA: TGTGCCAGCAGGTCTACACTAGCGATAAACATTCAGTACTTC. Its protein product is CASRSTLAINIQYF.